The 18 T cell receptor beta chains listed next were all sequenced from one sample in a study of T cell responses to AZD1222 COVID-19 vaccine. The table came from immunoSEQ multiplex PCR; TCRdb's copy has only in-frame clones and leaves some out. The table lists 45,000 to 55,000 clones, roughly 84% of them singletons. The sequencing used peripheral blood, collected on day 0 of MenACWY control vaccination. All receptors come from an adult in good health.

This chain links TRBV15 with TRBJ1-4, with 9 bases matching TRBD1. With 1 base clipped from V and 4 bases from J, the junction kept 4 bases outside the gene matches. The CDR3 is 16 residues long. From germline, CDR1 is LNHNV and CDR2 YYDKDF (reference sequence). The CDR3 coding sequence is TGTGCCACCAGCAGAGGGACAGGGGATGGTAATGAAAAACTGTTTTTT. This codes for CATSRGTGDGNEKLFF.

V and J are TRBV5-1 and TRBJ1-1; D remains unclear. The CDR3 is made up of 14 amino acids. Looked up from germline, CDR1 is SGHRS and CDR2 is YFSETQ. Trimming removed 1 base at V and 4 bases at J, with 11 bases between. CDR3 amino acids: CASSLYADTTEAFF. The CDR3 bases are TGCGCCAGCAGCTTGTACGCTGACACCACTGAAGCTTTCTTT.

In this sample, this clone turned up a few times. J is TRBJ1-5 and V is TRBV30; tentative D call: TRBD1 (5 bases). V shed 0 bases and J shed 3 bases, with 15 bases lying between them. The CDR3 length is 16 residues. Germline lookup yields CDR1 GTSNPN and CDR2 SVGIG (reference sequence). DNA for the CDR3: TGTGCCTGGAGTGTCGGCAGGACATATGCCAATCAGCCCCAGCATTTT. Protein product: CAWSVGRTYANQPQHF. The complete variable domain, with remaining parts taken from reference TRBV30 and TRBJ1-5, reads SQTIHQWPATLVQPVGSPLSLECTVEGTSNPNLYWYRQAAGRGLQLLFYSVGIGQISSEVPQNLSASRPQDRQFILSSKKLLLSDSGFYLCAWSVGRTYANQPQHFGDGTRLSIL.

The chain has TRBV2 and TRBJ2-7, with D perhaps matching TRBD1 or TRBD2 (5 bases each). The CDR3 consists of 14 residues. V dropped 4 bases and J dropped 0 bases, with 10 bases sitting between them. CDR1 SNHLY and CDR2 FYNNEI come from the germline V gene. Here the CDR3 reads CASSAGRFSYEQYF. CDR3 nucleotide sequence: TGTGCCAGCAGTGCGGGGCGGTTCTCCTACGAGCAGTACTTC.

CDR3 sequence reads: CAWSPGLSFYGYTF. The CDR3 DNA follows: TGTGCCTGGAGTCCGGGACTCTCCTTCTATGGCTACACCTTC. The rearrangement links TRBV30 to TRBJ1-2; D may be TRBD1 (5 bases). Trimming took 2 bases from V and 4 from J, leaving 14 bases between them. CDR3 length: 14 residues. Germline V gene data show CDR1 as GTSNPN and CDR2 as SVGIG (reference sequence). The full variable domain, in which reference TRBV30 and TRBJ1-2 provide the parts outside the CDR3, is SQTIHQWPATLVQPVGSPLSLECTVEGTSNPNLYWYRQAAGRGLQLLFYSVGIGQISSEVPQNLSASRPQDRQFILSSKKLLLSDSGFYLCAWSPGLSFYGYTFGSGTRLTVV.

The chain joins TRBV5-6 to TRBJ2-1, with D uncertain. Trimming took off 3 bases at V and 1 base at J, with 11 bases between the two ends. Germline CDR1 reads SGHDT; CDR2 reads YYEEEE. This CDR3 comprises 15 residues. The CDR3 sequence is CASSSLERSYNEQFF. CDR3 DNA sequence: TGTGCCAGCAGCTCGTTAGAGAGGTCCTACAATGAGCAGTTCTTC.

The chain carries TRBV3-1 (or the pseudogene TRBV3-2) and TRBJ2-7; 9 bases match TRBD1. CDR1 and CDR2 from the germline V gene are LGHDT and YNNKEL (reference sequence). The CDR3 has 16 residues. The trim removed 0 bases at V and 6 bases at J, leaving 9 bases unmatched. CDR3 sequence (DNA): TGTGCCAGCAGCCAAGATCTTTTCCGGGACAGGGCCGAGCAGTACTTC. Protein product: CASSQDLFRDRAEQYF.

This clone was recorded once. The chain has TRBV28 and TRBJ1-2; D is unclear. The CDR3 totals 12 residues. V was trimmed by 3 bases and J by 2 bases, leaving 4 bases between them. Germline CDR1 is MDHEN and CDR2 is SYDVKM. CDR3 coding DNA: TGTGCCAGCAGTTTTTCGAACTATGGCTACACCTTC. It codes for CASSFSNYGYTF.

V is TRBV5-6 and J is TRBJ2-7, with D perhaps matching TRBD1 or TRBD2 (5 bases each). Germline V CDR1 and CDR2: SGHDT, YYEEEE. V lost 0 bases, J lost 6 bases, and 16 bases lay in between. CDR3 length: 15 residues. The CDR3 DNA follows: TGTGCCAGCAGCTTGGAGAGGAGAGGGGCGCTCGAGCAGTACTTC. Translated: CASSLERRGALEQYF. Drawing the rest from reference TRBV5-6 and TRBJ2-7, the complete variable domain is DAGVTQSPTHLIKTRGQQVTLRCSPKSGHDTVSWYQQALGQGPQFIFQYYEEEERQRGNFPDRFSGHQFPNYSSELNVNALLLGDSALYLCASSLERRGALEQYFGPGTRLTVT.

The V gene is TRBV12-3 or TRBV12-4, the J gene TRBJ2-2, with 8 bases that match TRBD1. The CDR3 extends over 13 amino acids. Losses at the gene ends were 6 bases for V and 7 bases for J; bases not matched to a gene: 4. CDR3 nucleotide sequence: TGTGCCAGCAGGCGACAGGGGATCGGGGAGCTGTTTTTT. Amino acid sequence: CASRRQGIGELFF.

The chain has TRBV5-4 and TRBJ1-1; D possibly corresponds to TRBD1 (5 bases). The V and J ends lost 3 bases and 0 bases respectively, with 9 bases between them. Germline V gene lookup returns CDR1 SGHNT and CDR2 YYREEE (reference sequence). The CDR3 is made up of 14 amino acids. As DNA, the CDR3 is TGTGCCAGCAGCTGGGGACGGGTGAACACTGAAGCTTTCTTT. This translates into CASSWGRVNTEAFF.

This clone has a count of ten or more. The V gene is TRBV6-5, the J gene TRBJ1-6; 7 bases match TRBD1. V was clipped by 6 bases and J by 11 bases; unmatched bases: 4. The CDR3 loop spans 12 amino acids. From germline, CDR1 is MNHEY and CDR2 SVGAGI. In DNA form, the CDR3 reads TGTGCCAGCAGCAAGACAGGGACACCCCTCCACTTT. Amino acids: CASSKTGTPLHF.

The chain is built from TRBV20-1 and TRBJ2-1; 11 positions match TRBD2. The CDR3 contains 15 residues. Germline CDR1 reads DFQATT; CDR2 reads SNEGSKA (reference sequence). Trimming took 3 bases from V and 6 from J; bases not matched to a gene: 7. For the CDR3, the DNA is TGCAGTGCTAGTCCGGGACTAGCGGCCTCCAATGAGCAGTTCTTC. Its translation: CSASPGLAASNEQFF.

V and J are TRBV24-1 and TRBJ1-2, with TRBD1 matching over 9 bases. Trimming took 4 bases from V and 6 from J; bases not matched to a gene: 11. There are 16 residues in the CDR3. Looked up from germline, CDR1 is KGHDR and CDR2 is SFDVKD. CDR3 sequence: CATSDGTGMVANGYTF. Here the CDR3 DNA reads TGTGCCACCAGTGACGGGACAGGGATGGTCGCTAATGGCTACACCTTC.

This rearrangement joins TRBV4-1 to TRBJ2-7; 14 bases line up with TRBD2. V lost 4 bases to trimming and J lost 4 bases; unmatched junction nucleotides: 12. Germline V CDR1 and CDR2: MGHRA, YSYEKL. The length of the CDR3 is 18 residues. The DNA of the CDR3 is TGCGCCAGCAGCCCTGGACTAGCGGGAGGCCCCCATAGGTACGAGCAGTACTTC. Residues: CASSPGLAGGPHRYEQYF.

The chain joins TRBV27 to TRBJ1-5; D gene unclear. This CDR3 spans 13 amino acids. The ends were cut back, 6 bases at V and 11 bases at J, with 17 bases in the middle. Per germline, CDR1 MNHEY and CDR2 SMNVEV (reference sequence). The CDR3 loop reads CASSPAMAGTQHF. The CDR3 DNA is TGTGCCAGCAGCCCCGCGATGGCGGGAACCCAGCATTTT.

This sequence joins TRBV2 and TRBJ2-3, with 9 bases matching TRBD2. CDR3 length: 14 amino acids. The germline V gene encodes CDR1 SNHLY and CDR2 FYNNEI. Losses at the gene ends were 6 bases for V and 3 bases for J; bases not matched to a gene: 4. CDR3 coding DNA: TGTGCCAGCAGCGTAGCGGGAGTTACAGATACGCAGTATTTT. It yields the protein CASSVAGVTDTQYF.

The chain carries TRBV4-2 and TRBJ1-3, with D possibly matching TRBD1 (5 bases). Germline values: CDR1 LGHNA, CDR2 YNFKEQ. Trimming removed 0 bases from V and 1 base from J, with 13 bases in between. This CDR3 region has 17 residues. The CDR3 loop reads CASSQDGSGGSGNTIYF. As DNA, the CDR3 is TGTGCCAGCAGCCAAGATGGGAGTGGGGGTTCTGGAAACACCATATATTTT.